The next 30 T cell receptor beta chains were all read from a single sample in a study of post-analysis software for immune sequencing data. Findings and caveats of the study: There were several TRBV segments more frequent in patients than controls, and TRBV5-6, TRBV5-1 and TRBV20-1 were among them.

cDNA libraries for TCR beta contained unique molecular identifiers. TCRdb redid the calling of the PCR reads with MiXCR, one entry per CDR3 protein. Of some 370,000 distinct CDR3 sequences listed, 30% to 45% were seen once; the top ten hold roughly an eighth. No antigen is known for these receptors. Material for sequencing was blood. Receptor source: a girl aged 10-17 years with multiple sclerosis.

The chain couples TRBV19 to TRBJ2-1, with 8 nucleotides matching TRBD2. CDR3 size: 17 residues. Germline trimming cut 0 bases from V and 0 bases from J; bases unmatched to any gene: 4. CDR1 is LNHDA, CDR2 SQIVND, per germline (reference sequence). The CDR3 region is CASSIDLAGSSYNEQFF. The CDR3 DNA reads as TGTGCCAGTAGTATAGATCTAGCGGGTAGCTCCTACAATGAGCAGTTCTTC.

This clonotype has only a few counts. The rearrangement joins TRBV5-1 to TRBJ1-6; D not certain. The CDR3 extends over 13 amino acids. With 0 bases removed from V and 4 bases from J, the gap between germline ends came to 2 bases. The germline V gene encodes CDR1 SGHRS and CDR2 YFSETQ. The CDR3 DNA sequence: TGCGCCAGCAGCTTGGGATATAATTCACCCCTCCACTTT. It is translated as CASSLGYNSPLHF.

The rearrangement links TRBV20-1 to TRBJ2-7; D tentatively reads TRBD1 or TRBD2 (6 bases each). The CDR3 has 13 amino acids. The V end was cut by 6 bases, the J end by 4 bases, with 16 bases between. Germline V CDR1 and CDR2: DFQATT, SNEGSKA (reference sequence). The CDR3 sequence is CSASIGGRYEQYF. The CDR3 DNA is TGCAGTGCCAGCATAGGGGGGCGTTACGAGCAGTACTTC.

This chain uses TRBV5-1 with TRBJ1-1, with D possibly TRBD1 on 6 matching bases. The CDR3 spans 12 residues. V was pared by 0 bases and J by 7 bases, with 7 bases between. Looked up from germline, CDR1 is SGHRS and CDR2 is YFSETQ. Written as DNA, the CDR3 is TGCGCCAGCAGCTTGGGACAGGATGAAGCTTTCTTT. Protein product: CASSLGQDEAFF.

This chain joins TRBV6-1 and TRBJ2-5; 8 bases map to TRBD1. The CDR3 consists of 14 residues. The V and J ends lost 5 bases and 5 bases, in that order; junction bases with no gene match: 7. Looked up from germline, CDR1 is MNHNS and CDR2 is SASEGT. The CDR3 loop reads CASSWTGSGETQYF. The CDR3 DNA sequence: TGTGCCAGCAGTTGGACAGGGAGTGGGGAGACCCAGTACTTC.

The genes are TRBV10-3 and TRBJ2-7; TRBD1 is a possible D gene (7 bases). The CDR3 has 15 residues. Trimming took off 3 bases at V and 6 bases at J, with 18 bases between the two ends. The germline CDR1 and CDR2 sequences are ENHRY and SYGVKD. CDR3 nucleotides: TGTGCCATCAGTGACTCCAGGGGGGCCCCCAGCGAGCAGTACTTC. Amino acids: CAISDSRGAPSEQYF.

This clonotype turned up a few times. V usage is TRBV4-1 and J usage is TRBJ2-5; D uncertain. V was clipped by 2 bases and J by 4 bases, with 8 bases between them. Germline V CDR1 and CDR2: MGHRA, YSYEKL. The CDR3 runs to 13 residues. Here the CDR3 DNA reads TGCGCCAGCAGCCAAAGGAACGGAGAGACCCAGTACTTC. Its translation is CASSQRNGETQYF.

In this sample, this clonotype turned up a few times. The chain joins TRBV12-3 or TRBV12-4 to TRBJ2-1; TRBD2 matches 8 bases. Losses at the gene ends were 1 base for V and 4 bases for J; bases not matched to a gene: 6. The CDR3 contains 16 residues. CDR3 region: CASSLVGGGIYNEQFF. For the CDR3, the DNA is TGTGCCAGCAGTTTAGTTGGCGGGGGGATATACAATGAGCAGTTCTTC.

This clonotype was seen a few times. The chain combines TRBV27 with TRBJ2-1, with D possibly being TRBD1 or TRBD2 (5 bases each). Between the trimmed V and J ends, which lost 2 bases and 0 bases, there was a span of 11 bases. Germline CDR1 is MNHEY and CDR2 is SMNVEV (reference sequence). This CDR3 is built from 16 residues. CDR3 sequence (DNA): TGTGCCAGCAGTTTAGGGGGACCGCTCTCCTACAATGAGCAGTTCTTC. Its translation is CASSLGGPLSYNEQFF.

This clonotype has more than one count but fewer than ten. The chain combines TRBV12-3 or TRBV12-4 with TRBJ1-4, with D possibly matching TRBD1 (5 bases). Trimming cost V 6 bases and J 1 base, with 12 bases left between them. The CDR3 has 15 amino acids. The CDR3 DNA follows: TGTGCCAGCAGGGCGGCGGGGGGAACTAATGAAAAACTGTTTTTT. As protein: CASRAAGGTNEKLFF.

The sample holds a few counts of this clonotype. The chain carries TRBV27 and TRBJ1-2; D is undetermined. V was cut by 10 bases and J by 5 bases, with 11 bases left in between. Looked up from germline, CDR1 is MNHEY and CDR2 is SMNVEV (reference sequence). The length of the CDR3 is 11 residues. Written as DNA, the CDR3 is TGTGCCACATGGTACGGGTATGGCTACACCTTC. This sequence encodes CATWYGYGYTF.

The chain employs TRBV10-3 and TRBJ2-5; D not resolved. The CDR3 length is 13 residues. V was shortened by 5 bases and J by 5 bases, with 12 bases between the two germline ends. Germline-derived CDR1 and CDR2 are ENHRY and SYGVKD. For the CDR3, the DNA is TGTGCCATCAGTAAACCGGGCCGGGAGACCCAGTACTTC. Translating it yields CAISKPGRETQYF.

This clonotype was seen a handful of times. The gene calls are TRBV9 and TRBJ2-3; 9 positions agree with TRBD2. The germline V gene encodes CDR1 SGDLS and CDR2 YYNGEE. The trim removed 4 bases at V and 0 bases at J, leaving 6 bases unmatched. The CDR3 runs to 16 residues. As DNA, the CDR3 is TGTGCCAGCAGCTACGAAGCGGGGGGAAGCACAGATACGCAGTATTTT. Its translation: CASSYEAGGSTDTQYF.

This clonotype was detected a few times. This chain joins TRBV4-3 and TRBJ1-1, with D hard to call. Germline V gives CDR1 LGHNA, CDR2 YSLEER. V lost 4 bases to trimming and J lost 2 bases, with 8 bases between them. The CDR3 is 13 residues long. DNA for the CDR3: TGCGCCAGCAGCCCTAGGGCTAACACTGAAGCTTTCTTT. It is translated as CASSPRANTEAFF.

This clonotype was seen more than once but under ten times. The chain recombines TRBV5-1 with TRBJ2-5; 7 bases line up with TRBD2. The CDR3 has 15 amino acids. V lost 0 bases and J lost 2; bases outside the gene matches: 4. Germline assignment: CDR1 SGHRS and CDR2 YFSETQ. For the CDR3, the DNA is TGCGCCAGCAGCTTGGAGGGCGGGGGACAAGAGACCCAGTACTTC. Encoded protein: CASSLEGGGQETQYF. The full variable domain, in which reference TRBV5-1 and TRBJ2-5 provide the parts outside the CDR3, is KAGVTQTPRYLIKTRGQQVTLSCSPISGHRSVSWYQQTPGQGLQFLFEYFSETQRNKGNFPGRFSGRQFSNSRSEMNVSTLELGDSALYLCASSLEGGGQETQYFGPGTRLLVL.

DNA for the CDR3: TGTGCCAGCAGCACCTCCACCATGGACAGGGCTCCCTACGAGCAGTACTTC. Encoded protein: CASSTSTMDRAPYEQYF. This chain uses TRBV7-9 with TRBJ2-7, with 8 bases identical to TRBD1. J gave up 2 bases and V 5 bases, and 14 bases lay outside the gene matches. Germline CDR1 reads SEHNR; CDR2 reads FQNEAQ (reference sequence). The CDR3 length is 17 residues.

This clonotype was picked up many times. This sequence joins TRBV7-6 and TRBJ2-3, with 15 nucleotides matching TRBD2. The V gene's germline CDR1 is SGHVS and CDR2 FNYEAQ. The V and J ends lost 3 bases and 4 bases, in that order; junction bases with no gene match: 2. CDR3 size: 16 residues. CDR3 sequence (DNA): TGTGCCAGCAGCTTGAGGACTAGCGGGGGGGCAGATACGCAGTATTTT. Protein: CASSLRTSGGADTQYF.

This clonotype was counted only a few times. The chain recombines TRBV5-6 with TRBJ2-5; D gene ambiguous. Germline loops: CDR1 SGHDT, CDR2 YYEEEE. The V end was cut by 3 bases, the J end by 1 base, with 4 bases between. The CDR3 totals 12 residues. CDR3 sequence: CASSWSQETQYF. CDR3 bases: TGTGCCAGCAGCTGGAGCCAAGAGACCCAGTACTTC.

This chain connects TRBV20-1 to TRBJ2-7; D is unresolved. The CDR3 extends over 12 amino acids. The germline gives CDR1 DFQATT, CDR2 SNEGSKA (reference sequence). V lost 0 bases and J 4 bases, leaving 7 bases between the germline ends. CDR3 in amino acids: CSARESPYEQYF. In DNA, the CDR3 is TGCAGTGCTAGAGAAAGTCCTTACGAGCAGTACTTC.

The chain uses TRBV12-3 or TRBV12-4 and TRBJ1-2, with 7 positions matching TRBD1. The junction had 7 bases not matched to a gene; V was cut back by 3 bases and J by 6 bases. This CDR3 is built from 14 residues. Written as DNA, the CDR3 is TGTGCCAGCAGTTTTCTTGGACAGGCTAATGGCTACACCTTC. Its protein is CASSFLGQANGYTF.

This clonotype was detected a few times. The V call is TRBV20-1, the J call TRBJ1-2; maybe TRBD1 (6 bases). Germline CDR1 and CDR2: DFQATT and SNEGSKA (reference sequence). V lost 0 bases to trimming and J lost 3 bases, with 11 bases between them. The CDR3 is 14 amino acids. In nucleotides, the CDR3 is TGCAGTGCTAGAGACCGGGACACTTACTATGGCTACACCTTC. It translates to CSARDRDTYYGYTF.

This clonotype was detected once. V usage is TRBV7-9 and J usage is TRBJ2-4; TRBD1 matches at 8 bases. J gave up 2 bases and V 7 bases, and 16 bases lay outside the gene matches. Germline V lookup: CDR1 SEHNR, CDR2 FQNEAQ (reference sequence). This CDR3 has 18 residues. CDR3 sequence reads: CASNFNTGGRGTKNIQYF. CDR3 DNA: TGTGCCAGCAACTTCAATACAGGGGGTCGGGGGACCAAAAACATTCAGTACTTC. Full variable domain (remainder filled in from reference TRBV7-9 and TRBJ2-4): DTGVSQNPRHKITKRGQNVTFRCDPISEHNRLYWYRQTLGQGPEFLTYFQNEAQLEKSRLLSDRFSAERPKGSFSTLEIQRTEQGDSAMYLCASNFNTGGRGTKNIQYFGAGTRLSVL.

This chain connects TRBV10-3 to TRBJ1-2; TRBD1 aligns across 7 bases. Per the germline V gene, CDR1 is ENHRY and CDR2 is SYGVKD. With 2 bases clipped from V and 3 bases from J, the junction kept 6 bases outside the gene matches. CDR3 length: 15 residues. The CDR3 DNA follows: TGTGCCATCAGTGAGCCAAAGGGACAGTACTATGGCTACACCTTC. Translation gives CAISEPKGQYYGYTF.

This clonotype was found a few times. The chain has TRBV14 and TRBJ1-1, with TRBD1 as a possible D gene (5 bases). The CDR3 contains 13 residues. Between the trimmed V and J ends, which lost 4 bases and 1 base, there was a span of 7 bases. Germline-derived CDR1 and CDR2 are SGHDN and FVKESK. The CDR3 sequence is CASSRGQNTEAFF. As DNA, the CDR3 is TGTGCCAGCAGCCGAGGACAGAACACTGAAGCTTTCTTT.

V is TRBV20-1 and J is TRBJ2-5; a possible D gene is TRBD1 (6 bases). The end of the DNA is better explained by TRBJ2-7, so the J call may be wrong. This CDR3 contains 13 residues. Per the germline V gene, CDR1 is DFQATT and CDR2 is SNEGSKA (reference sequence). The CDR3 nucleotides are TGCAGTGCTAGAGATCTAGGGGGCTACGAGCAGTACTTC. Translation gives CSARDLGGYEQYF.

This clonotype was observed a few times. The chain links TRBV6-2 or TRBV6-3 to TRBJ2-7, with a weak D call TRBD2 (6 bases). Germline CDR1 and CDR2: MNHEY and SVGEGT. V lost 6 bases, J lost 1 base, and 19 bases lay in between. The CDR3 loop spans 16 amino acids. The CDR3 nucleotides are TGTGCCAGCAGCCGTAGACCGGGACTGATGTCCTACGAGCAGTACTTC. This sequence encodes CASSRRPGLMSYEQYF.

The gene calls are TRBV27 and TRBJ1-6; D is unresolved. With 3 bases removed from V and 5 bases from J, the gap between germline ends came to 8 bases. The V gene's germline CDR1 is MNHEY and CDR2 SMNVEV (reference sequence). The CDR3 loop spans 14 amino acids. DNA for the CDR3: TGTGCCAGCAGTTTCGGGCACAATAATTCACCCCTCCACTTT. It specifies CASSFGHNNSPLHF.

This clonotype came up a few times. The CDR3 here is CSARDNGVGRGSYNEQFF. The CDR3 DNA is TGCAGTGCTAGAGATAATGGGGTAGGGAGGGGGTCCTACAATGAGCAGTTCTTC. The rearrangement joins TRBV20-1 to TRBJ2-1, with a possible D match to TRBD2 (7 bases). CDR1 DFQATT and CDR2 SNEGSKA come from the germline V gene (reference sequence). The CDR3 spans 18 residues. Trimming stripped 0 bases from V and 1 base from J, with 19 bases between.

V usage is TRBV3-1 and J usage is TRBJ2-7; tentatively, D is TRBD1 (6 bases). CDR3 length equals 17 residues. Trimming pared 0 bases from V and 4 bases from J, leaving 19 bases between. Looked up from germline, CDR1 is LGHDT and CDR2 is YNNKEL (reference sequence). The CDR3 DNA reads as TGTGCCAGCAGCCAAGATGGAGATGGGGGCAGACAGTACGAGCAGTACTTC. It encodes CASSQDGDGGRQYEQYF.

The V and J genes are TRBV28 and TRBJ1-2; D is unclear. Deletions cut 2 bases from V and 6 bases from J, with 10 bases between. This CDR3 has 13 residues. Germline assignment: CDR1 MDHEN and CDR2 SYDVKM. As DNA, the CDR3 is TGTGCCAGCAGTTTAGACCTGGGGAATGGCTACACCTTC. Translation: CASSLDLGNGYTF.